These 14 T cell receptor beta chains share one sample of origin, sequenced in a study of shared clonotypes between healthy human individuals (dated by TCRdb to the early 2020s). Receptors were amplified or captured by the immunoSEQ multiplex PCR assay. TCRdb mirrors the immuneACCESS table, restricted to in-frame sequences. Some clones are absent from its copies; in checked studies, under half trace to an unresolved V gene, and the reason for the others is unknown. The sample data list over 400,000 clones, and about 96% of these were observed just once. Of the sample, about 0.06% is held by the ten largest clones. The sample was naive CD4+ T cells sorted from blood. The cell subset or site label here, explained by the study, means: CD45RA+ positively selected. The receptors were sampled from a woman between 25 and 40 years old in good health.

V usage is TRBV2 and J usage is TRBJ2-7; possibly TRBD1 or TRBD2 for D (5 bases each). Per germline, CDR1 SNHLY and CDR2 FYNNEI. This CDR3 has 14 residues. The V end lost 0 bases, the J end lost 6 bases, and 12 bases lay between the germline ends. Here the CDR3 DNA reads TGTGCCAGCAGTGAAGCGGGGACCCGCAGCGAGCAGTACTTC. It yields the protein CASSEAGTRSEQYF.

Remarks on this clone: Other DNA sequences from this sample encode an identical CDR3 as well. The genes are TRBV7-3 and TRBJ2-6; D is uncertain. The V gene's germline CDR1 is SGHTA and CDR2 FQGTGA. The CDR3 totals 15 residues. Trimming removed 5 bases from V and 0 bases from J, with 8 bases in between. The CDR3 region has the DNA TGTGCCAGCAGCCTAAGCCCCTCTGGGGCCAACGTCCTGACTTTC. Its protein is CASSLSPSGANVLTF.

This chain links TRBV19 with TRBJ2-1; D gene unclear. Trimming took 3 bases from V and 6 from J, leaving 6 bases between them. The CDR3 length is 12 residues. CDR1 is LNHDA, CDR2 SQIVND, per germline (reference sequence). CDR3 coding DNA: TGTGCCAGTAGTATCACGTTCAATGAGCAGTTCTTC. Translated, it gives CASSITFNEQFF.

V and J are TRBV5-4 and TRBJ2-2, with no clear D. V was pared by 4 bases and J by 1 base, with 5 bases between. The CDR3 is 13 amino acids. Germline assignment: CDR1 SGHNT and CDR2 YYREEE (reference sequence). The CDR3 nucleotides are TGTGCCAGCAGCCCGGGGAACACCGGGGAGCTGTTTTTT. Translation gives CASSPGNTGELFF.

The rearrangement joins TRBV21-1 to TRBJ2-5; the DNA was not compared with TRBD1, the D call given in the table. TRBV21-1 is listed as a pseudogene. The CDR3 extends over 21 amino acids. The CDR3 sequence: CASSKAGNTGGVRIRLETQYF. CDR3 DNA sequence: TGTGCCAGCAGCAAAGCGGGGAACACAGGGGGCGTTCGTATACGGTTAGAGACCCAGTACTTC.

The V call is TRBV4-1, the J call TRBJ1-2, with 7 bases aligning to TRBD1. Germline V lookup: CDR1 MGHRA, CDR2 YSYEKL. The CDR3 loop spans 16 amino acids. With V trimmed by 4 bases and J by 4 bases, 12 bases remained unmatched. As DNA, the CDR3 is TGCGCCAGCAGCCCCTCTCCGGGACAGCCTTCCTATGGCTACACCTTC. Protein product: CASSPSPGQPSYGYTF.

The V and J genes are TRBV15 and TRBJ2-7; the D gene is possibly TRBD2 (6 bases). V dropped 0 bases and J dropped 4 bases, with 19 bases sitting between them. CDR3 length: 17 residues. Per the germline V gene, CDR1 is LNHNV and CDR2 is YYDKDF (reference sequence). This chain's CDR3 is CATSRDQLGTGMYEQYF. In DNA form, the CDR3 reads TGTGCCACCAGCAGAGACCAGCTTGGGACTGGAATGTACGAGCAGTACTTC.

V gene TRBV7-9 combines with J gene TRBJ2-7; 7 bases agree with TRBD1. The germline V gene encodes CDR1 SEHNR and CDR2 FQNEAQ (reference sequence). V gave up 4 bases and J gave up 1 base; unmatched junction bases: 4. The CDR3 is made up of 14 amino acids. In DNA form, the CDR3 reads TGTGCCAGCAGCTCCGACAGGGAGTCCTACGAGCAGTACTTC. This codes for CASSSDRESYEQYF.

The chain has TRBV19 and TRBJ1-5; D ambiguous. There are 15 residues in the CDR3. Germline CDR1 LNHDA, CDR2 SQIVND (reference sequence). V lost 5 bases and J lost 4, with 15 bases in between. CDR3 amino acids: CASSVGQAWNQPQHF. CDR3 bases: TGTGCCAGTAGTGTCGGGCAGGCTTGGAATCAGCCCCAGCATTTT.

V gene TRBV28 combines with J gene TRBJ2-5; D may be TRBD2 (5 bases). The end of the DNA aligns better with TRBJ2-7, so the J call may be wrong. Germline V CDR1 and CDR2: MDHEN, SYDVKM. The CDR3 is made up of 12 amino acids. CDR3 in DNA: TGTGCCAGCAGTGAAGCGGCGTACGAGCAGTACTTC. Its translation is CASSEAAYEQYF.

The rearrangement joins TRBV5-6 to TRBJ1-2; 7 bases match TRBD1. Germline CDR1 is SGHDT and CDR2 is YYEEEE. This CDR3 contains 13 residues. V was clipped by 1 base and J by 8 bases; unmatched bases: 5. The CDR3 DNA follows: TGTGCCAGCAGCTTGTCACAGGGGCCGGGCTACACCTTC. Amino acids: CASSLSQGPGYTF.

The rearrangement links TRBV19 to TRBJ2-7; D is uncertain. Germline V lookup: CDR1 LNHDA, CDR2 SQIVND (reference sequence). This CDR3 has 13 residues. V was cut by 0 bases and J by 5 bases, with 8 bases left in between. The CDR3, as DNA: TGTGCCAGTAGTATAGATCGGGTCCACGAGCAGTACTTC. It encodes CASSIDRVHEQYF.

The genes are TRBV27 and TRBJ2-1, with 12 bases aligning to TRBD2. The V gene end was trimmed by 3 bases and the J gene end by 8 bases; junction bases not matched to a gene: 8. Germline V gene data show CDR1 as MNHEY and CDR2 as SMNVEV (reference sequence). The length of the CDR3 is 16 residues. The CDR3 nucleotides read TGTGCCAGCAGTTTCTCGACTAGCGGGAGATACCATGAGCAGTTCTTC. Translation gives CASSFSTSGRYHEQFF.

This chain uses TRBV7-6 with TRBJ2-1, with D perhaps TRBD2 (5 bases). Germline loops: CDR1 SGHVS, CDR2 FNYEAQ. The V and J ends lost 4 bases and 0 bases respectively, with 10 bases between them. There are 15 residues in the CDR3. The CDR3, as DNA: TGTGCCAGCAGCTCGCCGGGGAGCTCCTACAATGAGCAGTTCTTC. Translating gives CASSSPGSSYNEQFF.